This TCR beta chain came from a study of blood T cell repertoires in COVID-19. This CDR3 region has 14 residues. Losses at the gene ends were 6 bases for V and 1 base for J; bases not matched to a gene: 4. Germline-derived CDR1 and CDR2 are SNHLY and FYNNEI. TCRdb keeps only in-frame clones here, not all; method: immunoSEQ multiplex PCR. The data show about 400,000 clones, approximately 91% seen once. The sample holds one count of this clone. This TCR came from a woman in her forties with acute COVID-19. V is TRBV2 and J is TRBJ1-1; TRBD1 matches 8 bases. Input material: PBMCs or T cells enriched from blood (not recorded which). The CDR3 is CASRQGVRNTEAFF. CDR3 bases: TGTGCCAGCAGACAGGGGGTACGGAACACTGAAGCTTTCTTT.